The next 21 T cell receptor beta chains were all read from a single sample in a study of CD8+ T cells in alopecia areata. Isolated RNA was reverse transcribed into cDNA used as the sequencing template. The table came from immunoSEQ multiplex PCR; TCRdb's copy has only in-frame clones and leaves some out. This repertoire holds about 270,000 clones, and none appear only once. Combined cutaneous lymph node cells underwent sorting by CD4, CD8alpha, NKG2D, NKG2ACE and additional markers. Material for sequencing was CD4+ T cells sorted from a lymph node. Receptors were obtained from a C3H/HeJ mouse with alopecia areata. Mouse strain MHC haplotype: H2-k.

This clone was seen a few times. Gene names are the mouse ones. The read stops 4 residues short of the end of the CDR3; the missing end is completed from the germline J gene. The same CDR3 is also encoded by other DNA sequences in this sample. The V gene is TRBV1, the J gene TRBJ2-3; TRBD1 matches at 8 bases. The CDR3 contains 16 residues. The V segment lost 0 bases and the J segment 0 bases; nucleotides outside the gene matches: 2. From germline, CDR1 is NSQYPW and CDR2 LRSPGD (reference sequence). CDR3 in amino acids: CTCSADRQGSAETLYF. The sequenced part of the CDR3 DNA is TGCACCTGCAGTGCAGATCGACAGGGGAGTGCAGAA.

In its sample, this clone was seen a few times. Genes and germline are mouse. The DNA ends 4 residues before the CDR3 does, and the rest of the CDR3 is filled in from the germline J gene. The chain recombines TRBV13-2 with TRBJ2-3, with D unclear. Germline CDR1 reads NNHNN; CDR2 reads SYGAGS (reference sequence). The CDR3 covers 13 residues. Trimming pared 1 base from V and 2 bases from J, leaving 5 bases between. The CDR3 spells CASGDNNAETLYF. Partial CDR3 DNA: TGTGCCAGCGGTGATAACAATGCAGAA.

The sample holds a few counts of this clone. Genes here carry mouse names. The read gets to within 4 residues of the CDR3 end, and the germline J gene fills in the rest. The V call is TRBV5, the J call TRBJ2-5; 7 positions agree with TRBD2. Germline CDR1 LGHNA, CDR2 YNLKQL (reference sequence). With V trimmed by 0 bases and J by 0 bases, 3 bases remained unmatched. The CDR3 sequence is 16 residues long. The CDR3 spells CASSQELGLNQDTQYF. The CDR3 bases that were read are TGTGCCAGCAGCCAAGAACTGGGGCTTAACCAAGAC.

A remark on this clone: Mouse gene names apply. The read is 4 residues too short to cover the CDR3 end, so that end is filled in from the germline J gene. The sample has other DNA sequences that encode this CDR3 too. The V call is TRBV31, the J call TRBJ2-7; 7 bases agree with TRBD2. V lost 3 bases, J lost 3 bases, and 2 bases stayed unmatched. Germline V CDR1 and CDR2: GKSSPN, SITVG. This CDR3 contains 12 residues. The CDR3 loop reads CAWSRTGYEQYF. CDR3 DNA, as far as it was read: TGTGCCTGGAGCCGGACTGGCTAT.

The table lists this clone with a few counts. The listed genes are named as in mouse. The sequence runs out 4 residues before the end of the CDR3; the remainder is reconstructed from the germline J gene. The sample has other DNA sequences that encode this CDR3 too. The rearrangement uses TRBV5 and TRBJ2-7, with D perhaps TRBD1 (6 bases). Germline V gene sequence: CDR1 LGHNA, CDR2 YNLKQL (reference sequence). The CDR3 is 13 amino acids. Trimming cost V 4 bases and J 0 bases, with 7 bases left between them. CDR3 sequence: CASSRDNSYEQYF. Incomplete CDR3 DNA: TGTGCCAGCAGCCGGGACAACTCCTAT.

On this clone itself: Gene names and germline refer to mouse. CDR3 residues: CAWSLPGSAEQFF. CDR3 DNA (partial): TGTGCCTGGAGTCTCCCTGGGTCTGCT. The chain uses TRBV31 and TRBJ2-1; maybe TRBD2 (5 bases). The read falls 4 residues short of the CDR3 end, and the missing part is taken from the germline J gene. The CDR3 is 13 amino acids. CDR1 is GKSSPN, CDR2 SITVG, per germline. V lost 0 bases and J lost 6, with 9 bases in between. The entire variable domain, with the rest obtained from reference TRBV31 and TRBJ2-1, is as follows: AQTIHQWPVAEIKAVGSPLSLGCTIKGKSSPNLYWYWQATGGTLQQLFYSITVGQVESVVQLNLSASRPKDDQFILSTEKLLLSHSGFYLCAWSLPGSAEQFFGPGTRLTVL.

This clone was recorded a few times. All gene names here are mouse names. Read data end 4 residues before the CDR3 end; the end is taken from the germline J gene. The sample contains more than one DNA sequence encoding this CDR3. The rearrangement uses TRBV1 and TRBJ2-3, with 12 bases identical to TRBD2. V lost 2 bases, J lost 0 bases, and 3 bases stayed unmatched. The germline V gene encodes CDR1 NSQYPW and CDR2 LRSPGD (reference sequence). The CDR3 spans 17 residues. The CDR3 sequence is CTCSAPGLGGSAETLYF. Incomplete CDR3 DNA: TGCACCTGCAGTGCACCGGGACTGGGGGGAAGTGCAGAA.

Concerning this clone: These gene names are mouse names. The CDR3 goes on 4 residues after the read ends, and that part is filled in from the germline J gene. The rearrangement joins TRBV19 to TRBJ2-1; TRBD1 agrees at 9 bases. The trim removed 9 bases at V and 0 bases at J, leaving 4 bases unmatched. CDR1 and CDR2 (germline): FNHDT, SITEND (reference sequence). CDR3 length equals 14 residues. The CDR3 sequence: CATPGQGNYAEQFF. The part of the CDR3 DNA that was read is TGTGCCACTCCGGGACAGGGTAACTATGCT.

Regarding this clone: Mouse names are used for the genes. The observed sequence ends 3 residues before the CDR3 terminus, with the missing tail filled in from the germline J gene. The chain joins TRBV13-1 to TRBJ1-6; TRBD1 matches 7 bases. TRBJ1-6 has ORF status, its function being uncertain. This CDR3 region has 16 residues. Trimming at V came to 5 bases and at J to 0 bases, leaving 5 bases not matched to a gene. Germline V lookup: CDR1 NSHNY, CDR2 SYGAGN. CDR3 loop: CASSAGTVSYNSPLYF. The sequenced part of the CDR3 DNA is TGTGCCAGCAGCGCCGGGACAGTTTCCTATAATTCGCCC.

This clone was detected a few times. The germline and genes are mouse ones. The sequenced fragment ends 4 residues before the CDR3 boundary, so the rest is inferred from the germline J gene. The gene calls are TRBV31 and TRBJ2-7, with D possibly being TRBD2 (6 bases). Trimming took 0 bases from V and 2 from J, leaving 11 bases between them. This CDR3 is built from 14 residues. Germline V CDR1 and CDR2: GKSSPN, SITVG. Incomplete CDR3 DNA: TGTGCCTGGAGTCTACTCCTGGGGACCTAT. It encodes CAWSLLLGTY. The CDR3 in full is CAWSLLLGTYEQYF. The full variable domain, in which reference TRBV31 and TRBJ2-7 provide the parts outside the CDR3, is AQTIHQWPVAEIKAVGSPLSLGCTIKGKSSPNLYWYWQATGGTLQQLFYSITVGQVESVVQLNLSASRPKDDQFILSTEKLLLSHSGFYLCAWSLLLGTYEQYFGPGTRLTVL.

This clone has a handful of counts. Germline and genes here are mouse. Read sequence stops 4 residues before the CDR3 end, and the germline J gene provides the missing end. This chain joins TRBV13-3 and TRBJ1-1; unclear D gene. V was cut by 0 bases and J by 0 bases, with 9 bases left in between. Per the germline V gene, CDR1 is NNHDY and CDR2 is SYVADS. There are 15 residues in the CDR3. CDR3 DNA, as far as it was read: TGTGCCAGCAGTGATGTACACACCGCAAACACA. This encodes CASSDVHTANT. The whole CDR3 protein is CASSDVHTANTEVFF.

Details on this clone: These gene names are mouse names. From the germline J gene comes the end of the CDR3, since the read stops 4 residues before it. The chain recombines TRBV17 with TRBJ2-4, with D uncertain. This CDR3 has 16 residues. The germline V and J ends were trimmed by 3 bases and 0 bases, with 13 bases remaining between them. Germline V gives CDR1 MNHDT, CDR2 YYDKIL. CDR3 bases read: TGTGCTAGCAGTAGTGGAACAGCCCCTAGTCAAAAC. Translating gives CASSSGTAPSQN. The full CDR3 sequence reads CASSSGTAPSQNTLYF.

There are a few counts of this clone. The genes and germline here are from mouse. Coverage ceases 4 residues before the CDR3 finishes, and the germline J gene fills in the end. J is TRBJ1-1 and V is TRBV13-1; 9 bases line up with TRBD1. The CDR3 consists of 13 residues. The germline gives CDR1 NSHNY, CDR2 SYGAGN. With V trimmed by 5 bases and J by 3 bases, 2 bases remained unmatched. Partial CDR3 DNA: TGTGCCAGCAGCCGGGACAGGGACACA. Protein product: CASSRDRDT. The whole CDR3 sequence reads CASSRDRDTEVFF.

This clone came up a few times. Germline and genes here are mouse. The read ends 4 residues shy of where the CDR3 ends; the end is completed using the germline J gene. The chain has TRBV19 and TRBJ1-2, with 7 bases fitting TRBD1. Germline CDR1 FNHDT, CDR2 SITEND (reference sequence). There are 16 residues in the CDR3. With 1 base clipped from V and 4 bases from J, the junction kept 10 bases outside the gene matches. The CDR3 sequence: CASSISPTGKSSDYTF. The DNA read from the CDR3 is TGTGCCAGCAGTATAAGTCCGACAGGGAAAAGCTCC.

This clone was seen more than once but under ten times. Gene labels here are mouse ones. The sequence runs out 4 residues before the end of the CDR3; the remainder is reconstructed from the germline J gene. This chain links TRBV3 with TRBJ2-5, with 9 bases aligning to TRBD2. CDR1 and CDR2 from the germline V gene are SNHLY and FYNGKV (reference sequence). There are 15 residues in the CDR3. V lost 1 base to trimming and J lost 2 bases; unmatched junction nucleotides: 1. The sequenced CDR3 bases are TGTGCCAGCAGCTTAGGTGGGGGGGCCCAAGAC. It specifies CASSLGGGAQD. The CDR3 in full is CASSLGGGAQDTQYF.

Worth noting for this clone: Gene names are the mouse ones. The missing CDR3 end, 4 residues past where the read stops, is filled in from the germline J gene. The identical CDR3 is also encoded by other nucleotide sequences in the sample. V usage is TRBV13-1 and J usage is TRBJ2-5, with 12 bases matching TRBD1. CDR3 length: 15 amino acids. The germline gives CDR1 NSHNY, CDR2 SYGAGN. The sequenced part of the CDR3 DNA is TGTGCCAGCAGTGGCCGGGACAGGGGGCAGGAC. Amino acids: CASSGRDRGQD. Given in full, the CDR3 is CASSGRDRGQDTQYF.

A remark on this clone: A much larger clone lies one base from this, so it may be a read error. Mouse gene names and germline throughout. With the read ending 4 residues before the CDR3 end, the germline J gene is used to fill in that end. The chain employs TRBV13-1 and TRBJ1-2; 8 bases are a match to TRBD1. Germline CDR1 reads NSHNY; CDR2 reads SYGAGN. V dropped 5 bases and J dropped 3; count of bases not matched to a gene: 0. The CDR3 loop spans 12 amino acids. Here the CDR3 reads CASRDRDSDYTF. The sequenced part of the CDR3 DNA is TGTGCCAGCAGGGACAGGGACTCC.

This clone occurred a few times. Germline and genes: mouse. The missing CDR3 end, 4 residues past where the read stops, is filled in from the germline J gene. J is TRBJ1-1 and V is TRBV5; TRBD1 agrees at 7 bases. The CDR3 has 15 residues. V lost 0 bases, J lost 0 bases, and 1 base stayed unmatched. CDR1 is LGHNA, CDR2 YNLKQL, per germline (reference sequence). Incomplete CDR3 DNA: TGTGCCAGCAGCCAAGAGACAGGGAAGAACACA. Protein sequence: CASSQETGKNT. The full-length CDR3 reads as CASSQETGKNTEVFF.

This clone was detected ten times or more. Gene names denote mouse genes. Read sequence stops 4 residues before the CDR3 end, and the germline J gene provides the missing end. Other DNA sequences within the sample encode an identical CDR3. The V call is TRBV13-1, the J call TRBJ2-2; 7 positions agree with TRBD1. The V gene end was trimmed by 2 bases and the J gene end by 2 bases; junction bases not matched to a gene: 0. Germline CDR1 and CDR2: NSHNY and SYGAGN. The CDR3 spans 14 residues. CDR3 DNA (partial): TGTGCCAGCAGTGAGACAGGGAACACCGGG. Residues: CASSETGNTG. The CDR3 in full is CASSETGNTGQLYF.

To note about this clone: Genes and germline come from the mouse. The read gets to within 4 residues of the CDR3 end, and the germline J gene fills in the rest. J is TRBJ1-2 and V is TRBV13-3; D is possibly TRBD1 (5 bases). This CDR3 comprises 14 residues. Between the trimmed V and J ends, which lost 0 bases and 2 bases, there was a span of 8 bases. Looked up from germline, CDR1 is NNHDY and CDR2 is SYVADS. Here the CDR3 reads CASSDVQGNSDYTF. The sequenced CDR3 bases are TGTGCCAGCAGTGATGTTCAGGGCAACTCC.

To note about this clone: Genes here carry mouse names. The sequence runs out 4 residues before the end of the CDR3; the remainder is reconstructed from the germline J gene. In the same sample, other DNA sequences code for this CDR3. V gene TRBV1 combines with J gene TRBJ2-5; D is ambiguous. Germline lookup yields CDR1 NSQYPW and CDR2 LRSPGD (reference sequence). The CDR3 spans 12 residues. V lost 3 bases and J lost 3, with 4 bases in between. CDR3 sequence reads: CTCSALQDTQYF. The sequenced CDR3 bases are TGCACCTGCAGTGCTCTGCAAGAC.